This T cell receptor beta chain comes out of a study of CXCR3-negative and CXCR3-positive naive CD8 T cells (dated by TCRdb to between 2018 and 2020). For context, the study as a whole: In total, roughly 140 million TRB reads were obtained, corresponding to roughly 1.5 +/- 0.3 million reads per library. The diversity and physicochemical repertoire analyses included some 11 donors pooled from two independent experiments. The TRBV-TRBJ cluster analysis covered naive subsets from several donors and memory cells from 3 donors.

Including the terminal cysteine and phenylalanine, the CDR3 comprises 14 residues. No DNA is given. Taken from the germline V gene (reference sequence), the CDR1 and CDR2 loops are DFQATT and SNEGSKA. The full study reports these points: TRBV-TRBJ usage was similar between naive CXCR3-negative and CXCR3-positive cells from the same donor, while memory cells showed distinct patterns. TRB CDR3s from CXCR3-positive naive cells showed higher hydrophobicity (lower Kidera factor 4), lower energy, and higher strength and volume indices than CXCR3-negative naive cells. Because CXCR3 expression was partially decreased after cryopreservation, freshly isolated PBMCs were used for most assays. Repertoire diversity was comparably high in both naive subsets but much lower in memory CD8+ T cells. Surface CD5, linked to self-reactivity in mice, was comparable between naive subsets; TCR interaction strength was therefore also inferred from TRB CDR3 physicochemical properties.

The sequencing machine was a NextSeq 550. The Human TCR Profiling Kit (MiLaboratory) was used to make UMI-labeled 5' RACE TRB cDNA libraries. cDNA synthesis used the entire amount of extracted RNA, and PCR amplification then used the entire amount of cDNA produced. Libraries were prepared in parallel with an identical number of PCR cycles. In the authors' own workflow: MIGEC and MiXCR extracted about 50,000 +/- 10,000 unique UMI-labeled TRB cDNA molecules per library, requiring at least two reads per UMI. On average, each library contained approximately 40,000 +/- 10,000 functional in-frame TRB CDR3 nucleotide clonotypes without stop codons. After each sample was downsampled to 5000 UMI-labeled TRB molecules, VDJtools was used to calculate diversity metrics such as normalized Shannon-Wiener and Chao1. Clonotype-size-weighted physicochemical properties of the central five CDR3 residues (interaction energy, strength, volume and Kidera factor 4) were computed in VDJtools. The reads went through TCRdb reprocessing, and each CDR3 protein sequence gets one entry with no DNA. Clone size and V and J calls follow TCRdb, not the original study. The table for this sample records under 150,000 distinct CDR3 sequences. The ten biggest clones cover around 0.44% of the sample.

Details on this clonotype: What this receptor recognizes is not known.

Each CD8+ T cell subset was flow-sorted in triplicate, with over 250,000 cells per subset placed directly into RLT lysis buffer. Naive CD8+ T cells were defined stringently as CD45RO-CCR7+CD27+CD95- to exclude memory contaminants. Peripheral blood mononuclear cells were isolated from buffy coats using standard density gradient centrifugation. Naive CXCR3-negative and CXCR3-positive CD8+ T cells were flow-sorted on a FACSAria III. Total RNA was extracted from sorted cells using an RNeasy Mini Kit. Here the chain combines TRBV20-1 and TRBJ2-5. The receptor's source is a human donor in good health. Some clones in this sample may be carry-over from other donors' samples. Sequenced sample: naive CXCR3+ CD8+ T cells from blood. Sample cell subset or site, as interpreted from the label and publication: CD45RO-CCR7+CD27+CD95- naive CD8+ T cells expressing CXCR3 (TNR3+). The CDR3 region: CSARDLKGQETQYF.